These 3 T cell receptor beta chains were all obtained from the same sample, sequenced in a study of post-analysis software for immune sequencing data. Study conclusions and caveats: Included in a set of about five TRBV segments more frequent in patients than controls were TRBV5-6, TRBV5-1 and TRBV20-1.

Unique-molecular-identifier-tagged TCR beta cDNA libraries were used. MiXCR, applied by TCRdb to the PCR reads, yields one record per CDR3 protein. The sample has about 820,000 distinct CDR3 sequences; about 57% are singletons. The antigens of these receptors remain unknown. Sequences were obtained from blood. The receptors shown here come from a girl under 18 with multiple sclerosis.

The rearrangement uses TRBV6-1 and TRBJ2-5; D might be TRBD1 (5 bases). The germline V gene has CDR1 MNHNS and CDR2 SASEGT. Trimming took 0 bases from V and 2 from J, leaving 7 bases between them. The CDR3 has 14 residues. The DNA for the CDR3 is TGTGCCAGCAGTGAAGCGGGGCGACAAGAGACCCAGTACTTC. Its protein product is CASSEAGRQETQYF.

The V call is TRBV6-2 or TRBV6-3, the J call TRBJ2-4; either TRBD1 or TRBD2 may supply D (6 bases each). The length of the CDR3 is 15 residues. Trimming left V 0 bases short and J 9 bases short, with 15 bases between. Germline CDR1 reads MNHEY; CDR2 reads SVGEGT. The CDR3 loop is CASSYSVGGGGIQYF. CDR3 nucleotides: TGTGCCAGCAGTTACTCGGTTGGAGGGGGTGGCATTCAGTACTTC.

The chain is built from TRBV11-2 and TRBJ2-3, with 7 bases that match TRBD2. This CDR3 is built from 15 residues. J gave up 2 bases and V 2 bases, and 4 bases lay outside the gene matches. Germline V gives CDR1 SGHAT, CDR2 FQNNGV. The CDR3 loop is CASSLQRGVTDTQYF. CDR3 nucleotide sequence: TGTGCCAGCAGCTTACAACGGGGGGTCACAGATACGCAGTATTTT. The full variable domain, in which reference TRBV11-2 and TRBJ2-3 provide the parts outside the CDR3, is EAGVAQSPRYKIIEKRQSVAFWCNPISGHATLYWYQQILGQGPKLLIQFQNNGVVDDSQLPKDRFSAERLKGVDSTLKIQPAKLEDSAVYLCASSLQRGVTDTQYFGPGTRLTVL.